These T cell receptor beta chains were read from a single sample in a study of identical twins. TCRdb re-called the 5' RACE reads with MiXCR, one entry per CDR3 protein. The profile shows 350,000 or so distinct CDR3 sequences, approximately 9.1% of them singletons. The source material was naive T cells sorted from blood. These receptors originate from a woman in her forties or fifties in good health. Each CDR3 is given with its conserved first and last residue. D genes are given only for firm matches.

TRBV21-1	TRBJ1-2	.	CASTVGTF
TRBV7-9	TRBJ2-7	TRBD2	CASSHRTAGLAPYEQYF
TRBV29-1	TRBJ2-1	.	CSPVGFGSYNEQFF
TRBV11-3	TRBJ2-3	TRBD2	CASSPLAGGYTDTQYF
TRBV6-5	TRBJ1-1	.	CASRHNLRTVNTEAFF
TRBV20-1	TRBJ2-5	.	CSASLTDYGETQYF
TRBV20-1	TRBJ1-2	TRBD1	CSADLTGGFGYTF
TRBV19	TRBJ2-1	.	CASQTVWGPYNEQFF
TRBV6-1	TRBJ1-5	.	CASSEVEPQHF
TRBV14	TRBJ2-3	TRBD2	CASSQGLASTDTQYF
TRBV5-1	TRBJ1-1	.	CASSWSPGLNTEAFF
TRBV6-5	TRBJ2-1	TRBD2	CASNPGGVSNEQFF
TRBV6-4	TRBJ2-3	TRBD1	CASSAVTGTGPDTQYF
TRBV11-2	TRBJ1-3	.	CASSSTEYSGNTIYF
TRBV24-1	TRBJ2-3	.	CATSDPTDSFTDTQYF
TRBV12-5	TRBJ2-3	.	CASGLPGPRGIDTQYF
TRBV5-1	TRBJ1-5	TRBD1	CASKQGLYQPQHF
TRBV9	TRBJ2-5	.	CASSPGPNPQETQYF
TRBV7-9	TRBJ1-3	.	CASSTSGNTIYF
TRBV10-3	TRBJ1-1	.	CAISGGDKNTEAFF
TRBV20-1	TRBJ1-1	.	CSARGLVTEAFF
TRBV5-1	TRBJ1-4	TRBD1	CASSPGQAVYEKLFF
TRBV30	TRBJ2-7	TRBD1	CAWSPRDRRAEQYF